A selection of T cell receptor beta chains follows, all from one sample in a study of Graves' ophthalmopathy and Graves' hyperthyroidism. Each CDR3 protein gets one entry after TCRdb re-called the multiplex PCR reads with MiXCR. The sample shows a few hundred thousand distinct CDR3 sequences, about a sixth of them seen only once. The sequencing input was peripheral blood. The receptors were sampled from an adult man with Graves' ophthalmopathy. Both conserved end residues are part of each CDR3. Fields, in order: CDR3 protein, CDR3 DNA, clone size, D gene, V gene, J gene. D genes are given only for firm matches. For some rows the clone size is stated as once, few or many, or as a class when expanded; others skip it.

CASSLAGQGAPSSF	TGCGCCAGCAGCTTGGCCGGGCAGGGGGCCCCTTCGTCCTTC	many	TRBD1	TRBV5-1	TRBJ1-2
CSARTSGGLYEQYF	TGCAGTGCCCGCACTAGCGGGGGTTTATACGAGCAGTACTTC	-	TRBD2	TRBV20-1	TRBJ2-7
CGASKQKPYDYTF	TGCGGTGCTAGTAAACAGAAGCCCTATGACTACACCTTC	-	-	TRBV20-1	TRBJ1-2
CASSLRAPYEQYF	TGTGCCAGCAGCCTCAGGGCCCCCTACGAGCAGTACTTC	-	-	TRBV12-3/TRBV12-4	TRBJ2-7
CATSRDLGRVRTF	TGTGCCACCAGCAGAGATCTTGGCAGGGTGAGAACCTTC	-	-	TRBV15	TRBJ1-2
CASSLTSGRLDEQYF	TGTGCCAGCAGCCTAACTAGCGGGAGGTTAGACGAGCAGTACTTC	many	TRBD2	TRBV11-2	TRBJ2-7
CASSVSGTAGTHEQYF	TGTGCCAGCAGCGTATCCGGAACAGCGGGAACCCACGAGCAGTACTTC	many	TRBD2	TRBV9	TRBJ2-7
CASSKRTGGPETQYF	TGTGCCAGCAGCAAACGGACAGGCGGTCCAGAGACCCAGTACTTC	many	TRBD1	TRBV12-3/TRBV12-4	TRBJ2-5
CASSLARSDNYGYTF	TGTGCCAGCAGTTTAGCTAGGTCTGATAACTATGGCTACACCTTC	-	-	TRBV12-3/TRBV12-4	TRBJ1-2
CASTPGGTGSYEQYF	TGTGCCAGCACCCCAGGGGGGACAGGGTCCTATGAGCAGTACTTC	many	TRBD1	TRBV28	TRBJ2-7
CASSLDIPSRNTIYF	TGCGCCAGCAGCTTGGATATCCCCTCGAGAAACACCATATATTTT	many	-	TRBV5-1	TRBJ1-3
CSAREVGGETQYF	TGCAGTGCTAGAGAGGTGGGGGGGGAGACCCAGTACTTC	few	TRBD2	TRBV20-1	TRBJ2-5
CAWSPTGDPYEQYF	TGTGCCTGGAGTCCAACAGGGGATCCCTACGAGCAGTACTTC	many	TRBD1	TRBV30	TRBJ2-7
CASRSAGANTGELFF	TGTGCCAGCAGATCGGCGGGAGCGAACACCGGGGAGCTGTTTTTT	-	TRBD2	TRBV2	TRBJ2-2
CASSLGAKQYF	TGTGCCAGCAGCTTAGGGGCAAAGCAGTACTTC	few	-	TRBV7-2	TRBJ2-7
CASSLAERLTEAFF	TGCGCCAGCAGCTTGGCCGAAAGGTTGACTGAAGCTTTCTTT	-	-	TRBV5-1	TRBJ1-1
CASSQVSAGAYEQYF	TGTGCCAGCAGCCAAGTCTCAGCGGGAGCCTACGAGCAGTACTTC	few	TRBD2	TRBV3-1	TRBJ2-7
CASSQGTIGNTIYF	TGTGCCAGCAGCCAAGGCACTATTGGAAACACCATATATTTT	many	-	TRBV3-1	TRBJ1-3
CASSEMGPYGYTF	TGTGCCAGCAGCGAAATGGGGCCCTATGGCTACACCTTC	-	-	TRBV6-1	TRBJ1-2
CASSETGAHTGELFF	TGCGCCAGCAGCGAGACAGGGGCACACACCGGGGAGCTGTTTTTT	many	TRBD1	TRBV5-1	TRBJ2-2
CASSPPGQGVWTEAFF	TGTGCCAGCAGTCCGCCGGGACAGGGGGTTTGGACTGAAGCTTTCTTT	-	TRBD1	TRBV6-1	TRBJ1-1
CASSQTPGGGGEQYF	TGCGCCAGCAGCCAAACCCCGGGGGGTGGCGGCGAGCAGTACTTC	-	TRBD2	TRBV4-1	TRBJ2-7
CASSLSGFGSQETQYF	TGTGCCAGCAGCTTATCGGGGTTTGGGTCACAAGAGACCCAGTACTTC	-	-	TRBV11-2	TRBJ2-5
CASKLTATGFTEAFF	TGTGCCAGCAAACTTACAGCGACAGGATTCACTGAAGCTTTCTTT	-	-	TRBV6-1	TRBJ1-1
CASSVMGAQSYEQYF	TGTGCCAGCAGTGTGATGGGAGCCCAGTCCTACGAGCAGTACTTC	many	-	TRBV2	TRBJ2-7
CASSDTRGVQHF	TGTGCCAGCAGCGACACGCGGGGGGTCCAGCATTTT	-	-	TRBV12-3/TRBV12-4	TRBJ1-5
CASTNSGVGGGCTF	TGTGCCAGCACCAATTCAGGGGTGGGCGGTGGCTGCACCTTC	many	-	TRBV27	TRBJ1-2
CASSLSAGAEQYF	TGCGCCAGCAGCTTGTCCGCCGGGGCCGAGCAGTACTTC	many	-	TRBV5-1	TRBJ2-7
CASSSRTGSGANVLTF	TGTGCCAGCAGTTCCCGGACAGGCTCTGGGGCCAACGTCCTGACTTTC	many	TRBD1	TRBV6-5	TRBJ2-6
CASTLRPGGGTEAFF	TGTGCCAGCACCCTAAGGCCGGGTGGGGGCACTGAAGCTTTCTTT	once	-	TRBV12-3/TRBV12-4	TRBJ1-1
CASSYSIFRTGDGTGELFF	TGTGCCAGCAGTTACTCCATCTTTAGGACAGGGGATGGAACCGGGGAGCTGTTTTTT	-	TRBD1	TRBV6-2/TRBV6-3	TRBJ2-2
CSARDSGLAGGTYEQYF	TGCAGTGCTAGAGATTCAGGGCTAGCGGGAGGGACCTACGAGCAGTACTTC	-	TRBD2	TRBV20-1	TRBJ2-7
CASSPGRGRPYGYTF	TGTGCCAGCTCACCCGGCAGGGGGAGGCCCTATGGCTACACCTTC	many	TRBD1	TRBV18	TRBJ1-2
CASGLAGRYEQYF	TGTGCCAGCGGACTGGCGGGACGGTACGAGCAGTACTTC	many	-	TRBV6-2/TRBV6-3	TRBJ2-7
CAWSVSGGSYEQYF	TGTGCCTGGAGTGTTTCAGGGGGCAGCTACGAGCAGTACTTC	-	TRBD1	TRBV30	TRBJ2-7
CASSLGTGLSNTGELFF	TGTGCCAGCAGTTTAGGGACAGGACTTTCGAACACCGGGGAGCTGTTTTTT	many	TRBD1	TRBV12-3/TRBV12-4	TRBJ2-2
CASSEIPGIQETQYF	TGTGCCAGCAGTGAAATTCCGGGGATACAAGAGACCCAGTACTTC	many	-	TRBV6-1	TRBJ2-5
CASRRGAGEETQYF	TGCGCCAGCAGGCGGGGAGCGGGGGAGGAGACCCAGTACTTC	many	TRBD2	TRBV5-1	TRBJ2-5
CASSQETANTEAFF	TGTGCCAGCAGCCAAGAAACAGCGAACACTGAAGCTTTCTTT	many	-	TRBV14	TRBJ1-1
CASTHGSGARWETQYF	TGTGCCAGCACCCACGGTAGCGGGGCCCGGTGGGAGACCCAGTACTTC	many	TRBD2	TRBV6-2/TRBV6-3	TRBJ2-5
CASSLIVLAGVQETQYF	TGTGCCAGCAGTCTCATCGTGCTAGCGGGAGTCCAAGAGACCCAGTACTTC	-	TRBD2	TRBV28	TRBJ2-5